This T cell receptor beta chain was sequenced during a study of T cells after yellow fever vaccination. Study details: Researchers used SMART-Seq v4 Ultra Low Input to prepare fractions that had low cell numbers.

Findings and caveats of the study: Booster samples showed a return of most primary-vaccination clones (roughly 96% CD4, approximately 88% CD8).

The germline gives CDR1 SGHRS, CDR2 YFSETQ. V dropped 7 bases and J dropped 7; count of bases not matched to a gene: 10. The CDR3 covers 14 residues. Universal primer sites and UMIs were introduced during 5'RACE template-switching synthesis of TCR cDNA. TCRdb independently ran MiXCR on the 5' RACE reads; one entry per CDR3 protein. This repertoire shows 500,000 to 650,000 distinct CDR3 sequences, around a sixth found once; its top ten account for roughly 17%. As regards this clonotype: Its antigen is unidentified.

The sequencing used PBMCs, collected 4 to 6 days after the first yellow fever vaccination. This sequence joins TRBV5-1 and TRBJ2-2; 7 positions agree with TRBD2. The receptor was isolated from a young man who received the YFV17D yellow fever vaccine. The DNA for the CDR3 is TGCGCCAGCCGCGCGGGGGAGGAAGGCGGGGAGCTGTTTTTT. It specifies CASRAGEEGGELFF.